The 5 T cell receptor beta chains below were found in one sample sequenced in a study of cytomegalovirus exposure and HLA in healthy donors. Researchers ran the PCR with 60 Vbeta and 13 Jbeta primers. Sequencing was performed with immunoSEQ multiplex PCR; in TCRdb, only in-frame clones are kept and a portion is missing. This sample yields some 150,000 clones, of which approximately 90% are seen a single time; 4.5% to 6.5% belongs to the top ten. The sample taken for sequencing was PBMCs. These receptors were collected from a woman in her twenties or thirties in good health and CMV-seronegative.

The V and J genes are TRBV7-9 and TRBJ1-5; TRBD1 matches at 8 bases. In germline, CDR1 is SEHNR, CDR2 FQNEAQ (reference sequence). V dropped 3 bases and J dropped 4; count of bases not matched to a gene: 8. The CDR3 runs 16 residues. The CDR3 region is CASSFSLQGANQPQHF. The CDR3 region has the DNA TGTGCCAGCAGCTTTTCTCTCCAGGGGGCAAATCAGCCCCAGCATTTT.

V usage is TRBV4-1 and J usage is TRBJ2-3, with 12 bases that match TRBD2. This CDR3 is 19 amino acids long. CDR1 is MGHRA, CDR2 YSYEKL, per germline. With V trimmed by 0 bases and J by 2 bases, 9 bases remained unmatched. The CDR3, as DNA: TGCGCCAGCAGCCAAGATTCCCCCACTAGCGGGGGGTACACAGATACGCAGTATTTT. As protein: CASSQDSPTSGGYTDTQYF.

The rearrangement uses TRBV5-4 and TRBJ2-7, with TRBD1 matching over 7 bases. CDR1 and CDR2 from the germline V gene are SGHNT and YYREEE (reference sequence). There are 15 residues in the CDR3. J gave up 3 bases and V 2 bases, and 8 bases lay outside the gene matches. The CDR3 is CASSFGLGQSYEQYF. The CDR3 coding sequence is TGTGCCAGCAGCTTTGGACTGGGACAGAGCTACGAGCAGTACTTC. The variable domain in full, completed from reference TRBV5-4 and TRBJ2-7, reads ETGVTQSPTHLIKTRGQQVTLRCSSQSGHNTVSWYQQALGQGPQFIFQYYREEENGRGNFPPRFSGLQFPNYSSELNVNALELDDSALYLCASSFGLGQSYEQYFGPGTRLTVT.

This rearrangement joins TRBV4-1 to TRBJ2-5; 7 nucleotides agree with TRBD2. The J call may be incorrect, as the DNA end agrees better with TRBJ2-7. Germline lookup yields CDR1 MGHRA and CDR2 YSYEKL. The CDR3 runs to 15 residues. CDR3 DNA sequence: TGCGCCAGCAGCCAAGCGGGGGGTAGCTCCTACGAGCAGTACTTC. Amino acid sequence: CASSQAGGSSYEQYF.

This sequence joins TRBV27 and TRBJ2-2; weak D call: TRBD2 (6 bases). This CDR3 region has 14 residues. The V gene's germline CDR1 is MNHEY and CDR2 SMNVEV (reference sequence). V lost 8 bases and J lost 2, with 12 bases in between. The DNA of the CDR3 is TGTGCCAGCGGCGACGGGGGAAACACCGGGGAGCTGTTTTTT. It encodes CASGDGGNTGELFF.